The present TCR beta chain was sequenced within a study of T cells in Graves' hyperthyroidism and ophthalmopathy. Study-wide background: Peripheral blood was taken when the disease was first diagnosed, before any treatment began.

Diagnosing involved the use of clinical symptoms, serum thyroxine and TRAb, thyroid ultrasound and orbital computed tomography. What was amplified from RNA transcripts were TCR beta CDR3 regions. With the HTBI primer set, the TCR CDR3 went through a first round of RT-PCR. TCRdb processed the multiplex PCR reads anew with MiXCR; each CDR3 protein has one entry. Of some 270,000 distinct CDR3 sequences in the sample, roughly an eighth were seen once. This clonotype was counted at least ten times. What it recognizes is unknown. General study findings and limits: Blood shared most expanded thyroid clonotypes above 0.001.

Per the germline V gene, CDR1 is MNHNS and CDR2 is SASEGT. CDR3 length: 12 residues. V was trimmed by 7 bases and J by 8 bases, leaving 11 bases between them. The TCR comes from a woman between 35 and 50 years old with Graves' hyperthyroidism. Sequencing input: blood. The chain carries TRBV6-1 and TRBJ1-4; D call uncertain. CDR3 protein: CASIRSREKLFF. The CDR3, as DNA: TGTGCCAGCATCCGATCGAGGGAAAAACTGTTTTTT.